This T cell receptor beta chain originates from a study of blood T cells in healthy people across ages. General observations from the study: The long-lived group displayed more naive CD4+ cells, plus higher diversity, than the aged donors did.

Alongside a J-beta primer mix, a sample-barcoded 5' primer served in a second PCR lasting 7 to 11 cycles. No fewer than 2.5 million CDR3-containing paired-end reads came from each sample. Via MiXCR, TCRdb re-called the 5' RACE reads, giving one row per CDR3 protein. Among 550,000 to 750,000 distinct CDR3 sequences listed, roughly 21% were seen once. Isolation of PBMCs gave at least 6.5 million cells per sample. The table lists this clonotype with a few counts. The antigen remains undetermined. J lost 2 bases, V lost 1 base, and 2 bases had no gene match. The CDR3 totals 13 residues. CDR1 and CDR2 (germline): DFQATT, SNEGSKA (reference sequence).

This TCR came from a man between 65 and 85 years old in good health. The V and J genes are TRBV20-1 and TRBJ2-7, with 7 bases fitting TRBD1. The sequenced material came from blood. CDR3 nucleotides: TGCAGTGCTAGAGGGGACAGTACCTACGAGCAGTACTTC. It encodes CSARGDSTYEQYF.